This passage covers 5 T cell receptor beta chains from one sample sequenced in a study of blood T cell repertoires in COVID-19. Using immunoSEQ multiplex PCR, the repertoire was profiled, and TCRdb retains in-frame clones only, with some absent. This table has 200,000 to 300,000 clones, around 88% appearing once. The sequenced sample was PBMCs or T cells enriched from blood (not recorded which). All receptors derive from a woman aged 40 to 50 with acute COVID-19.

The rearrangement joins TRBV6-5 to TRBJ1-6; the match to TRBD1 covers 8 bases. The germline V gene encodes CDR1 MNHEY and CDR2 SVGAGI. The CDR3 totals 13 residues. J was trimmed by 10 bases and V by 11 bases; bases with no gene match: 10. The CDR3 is CAAMDRVGSPLHF. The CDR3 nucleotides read TGTGCCGCAATGGACAGGGTGGGCTCACCCCTCCACTTT.

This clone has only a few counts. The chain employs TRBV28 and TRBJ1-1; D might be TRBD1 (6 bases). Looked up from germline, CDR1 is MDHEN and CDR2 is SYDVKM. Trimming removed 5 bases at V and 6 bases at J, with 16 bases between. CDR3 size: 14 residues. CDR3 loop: CASSPPGQLSEAFF. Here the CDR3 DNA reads TGTGCCAGCAGTCCCCCCGGACAGTTGTCTGAAGCTTTCTTT.

The CDR3 region is CASSLRLAVSYEQYF. CDR3 sequence (DNA): TGTGCCAGCAGTCTAAGACTAGCGGTCTCCTACGAGCAGTACTTC. V and J are TRBV27 and TRBJ2-7; TRBD2 aligns across 9 bases. This CDR3 is built from 15 residues. Trimming removed 5 bases from V and 0 bases from J; junction bases left unmatched: 5. Looked up from germline, CDR1 is MNHEY and CDR2 is SMNVEV (reference sequence).

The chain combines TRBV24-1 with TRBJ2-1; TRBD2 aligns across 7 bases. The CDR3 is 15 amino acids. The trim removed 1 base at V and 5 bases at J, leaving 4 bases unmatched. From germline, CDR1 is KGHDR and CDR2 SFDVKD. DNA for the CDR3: TGTGCCACCAGTGATTTTGCGGGAGACCACAATGAGCAGTTCTTC. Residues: CATSDFAGDHNEQFF.

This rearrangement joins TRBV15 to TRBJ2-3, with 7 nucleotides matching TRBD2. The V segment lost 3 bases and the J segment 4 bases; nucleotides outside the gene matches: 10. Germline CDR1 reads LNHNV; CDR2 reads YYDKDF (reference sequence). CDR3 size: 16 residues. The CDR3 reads CATSRDFAGEADTQYF. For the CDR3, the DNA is TGTGCCACCAGCAGGGATTTTGCGGGAGAGGCAGATACGCAGTATTTT.